The clone carrying this T cell receptor beta chain was recorded a few times. Its antigen is undetermined. This sample was included in a study of naive and memory T cell subsets. CD4+ T cell IFNgamma after overnight CMV lysate exposure gave donor CMV status. Study outcomes and limitations: TCR abundance followed a power law differing between naive and memory subsets. There was no ground truth to check naive and memory subset results.

Trimming took 5 bases from V and 1 from J, leaving 5 bases between them. CDR3 length equals 13 residues. Two oligonucleotides, mixed equimolar, formed the beta constant-region primer covering TRBC1 and TRBC2. Ligation attached a single-stranded oligonucleotide with a 12-nucleotide UMI and the SP2 primer to the cDNA 3' end. TCRdb fed the UMI-ligation and nested PCR reads into MiXCR, producing one record per CDR3 protein. The top ten clones hold 0.75% to 1% of a sample with 77,000 or so distinct CDR3 sequences, about an eighth of them seen once. The chain employs TRBV12-3 or TRBV12-4 and TRBJ2-2; D call uncertain. The specimen sequenced was central memory CD4+ T cells from blood. The sequence came from a human donor in good health. The CDR3 DNA sequence: TGTGCCAGCAGTGCGGTGAACACCGGGGAGCTGTTTTTT. Translating it yields CASSAVNTGELFF.